This TCR beta chain was captured in a study of T-cell memory formation after mild COVID-19. About the study: The TCR clusters were mostly specific to one donor. Study-level findings and limits: A second wave expanding day 15 to 37 was CD4+-biased; contracting clones were balanced. Clones which contracted sat mainly in CM and EM if CD4+, and in EMRA if CD8+. Still unconfirmed is whether the second-wave clones peaking on day 37 recognized SARS-CoV-2.

TCRdb itself ran the 5' RACE reads through MiXCR, one entry per CDR3 protein. The sample lists a few hundred thousand distinct CDR3 sequences, 25% occurring once. This clonotype came up a few times. The target antigen is unknown. Sequencing was performed on PBMCs or a T cell subset sorted from them (not recorded which). This clonotype was obtained from an adult woman who had mild COVID-19 (a few samples of this study predate the infection). Cell type and time point are not known.

The CDR3 sequence is CASSFRTSGSGTQYF. CDR3 DNA: TGTGCCAGCAGCTTTCGGACTAGCGGGAGTGGGACCCAGTACTTC. The chain links TRBV11-3 to TRBJ2-5; TRBD2 agrees at 13 bases. The V and J ends lost 3 bases and 7 bases, in that order; junction bases with no gene match: 5. This CDR3 has 15 residues. From germline, CDR1 is SGHNT and CDR2 YENEEA.